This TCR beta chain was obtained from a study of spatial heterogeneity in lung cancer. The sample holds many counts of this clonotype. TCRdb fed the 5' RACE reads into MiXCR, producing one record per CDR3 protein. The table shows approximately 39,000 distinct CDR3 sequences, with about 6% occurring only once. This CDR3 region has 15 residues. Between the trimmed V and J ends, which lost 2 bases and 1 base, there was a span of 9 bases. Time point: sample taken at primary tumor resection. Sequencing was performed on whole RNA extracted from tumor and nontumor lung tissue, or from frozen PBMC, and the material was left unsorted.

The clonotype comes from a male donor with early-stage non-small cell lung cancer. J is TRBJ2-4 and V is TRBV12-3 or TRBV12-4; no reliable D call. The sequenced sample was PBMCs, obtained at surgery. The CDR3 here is CASSLTTLAKNIQYF. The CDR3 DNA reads TGTGCCAGCAGTTTAACGACTCTGGCCAAAAACATTCAGTACTTC.